This T cell receptor beta chain was sequenced for a study of T-cell reconstitution after alpha-beta-depleted transplantation in children (dated by TCRdb to the mid-2010s). For the wider study: T-cell immune reconstitution after TCRalphabeta/CD19-depleted allogeneic hematopoietic cell transplantation in children was quantitatively tracked in the study by means of TCR repertoire profiling. The investigation overall reported the following: In some patients, the high TCRbeta diversity seen at day 60 was put down to recipient T cells and intrathymic progenitors that had survived conditioning. Over the following months the frequencies of hyperexpanded clones went down, and after one year T-cell counts and TCRbeta diversity were mostly credited to newly produced T cells. The apparently early alphabetaT-cell count recovery about two months after transplant was reportedly dependent on only several hundred rapidly expanded clones derived from non-depleted graft cells.

The meaning of the sample's treatment or condition label: allogeneic hematopoietic cell transplantation with graft depleted of TCRalphabeta T cells and CD19 B cells. The transplant recipients were children given TCRalphabeta/CD19-depleted allogeneic hematopoietic cell grafts. According to the germline V gene, CDR1 reads MGHDK and CDR2 reads SYGVNS. Cut back by 2 bases and 7 bases, the V and J ends lie 21 bases apart. CDR3 length: 17 amino acids, cysteine to phenylalanine. Kept here is only the CDR3 DNA, which spans 51 bases and is read in frame from base 1. This clonotype has a count of ten or more. The antigen it recognizes is unknown. No base quality values were provided; no much bigger clone lies one nucleotide off. Library prep was done by PCR. These reads were obtained on an Illumina HiSeq 2500. TCR libraries were prepared with molecular barcoding, using unique molecular identifiers to normalize TCRbeta repertoire quantification. TCRdb applied fastp at Q25 and MiXCR to the public reads, then kept only in-frame beta chains. Merged by CDR3 protein, the rows form single entries marked with the most common genes and DNA. The sample data list a few hundred thousand distinct CDR3 sequences, and around 10% of these were observed just once. The top ten clones comprise over 6% of the sample.

The receptor was derived from a boy under three years old with acute myeloid leukemia, due to receive a stem cell transplant. The starting material was PBMCs, obtained before TCRalphabeta/CD19-depleted stem cell transplant. The sequence links TRBV25-1 to TRBJ2-1; the D call could be TRBD1 or TRBD2, with each sharing 7 bases. DNA sequence: TGTGCCAGCAGTGAACATGGAGCGGGAAGGGGGCAGAATGAGCAGTTCTTC. This yields the protein CASSEHGAGRGQNEQFF.